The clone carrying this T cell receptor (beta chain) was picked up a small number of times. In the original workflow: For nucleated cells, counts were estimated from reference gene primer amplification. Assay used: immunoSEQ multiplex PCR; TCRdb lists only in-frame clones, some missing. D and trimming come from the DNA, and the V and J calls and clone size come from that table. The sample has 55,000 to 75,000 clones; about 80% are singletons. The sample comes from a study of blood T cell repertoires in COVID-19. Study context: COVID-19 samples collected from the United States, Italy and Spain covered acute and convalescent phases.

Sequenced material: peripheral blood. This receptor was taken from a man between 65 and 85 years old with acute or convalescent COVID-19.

CDR3 bases: TGTGCCAGCAGTGAGCGCTCGGGGAGCTCTCAGCCCCAGCATTTT. It specifies CASSERSGSSQPQHF. The gene calls are TRBV2 and TRBJ1-5; D call uncertain. V gave up 3 bases and J gave up 6 bases, with 15 bases separating them. This CDR3 region has 15 residues. Germline values: CDR1 SNHLY, CDR2 FYNNEI.